The 23 T cell receptor beta chains in this list originate from one sample, sequenced in a study of Ad26.COV2.S vaccination and SARS-CoV-2 variants. Sequencing used immunoSEQ multiplex PCR; TCRdb keeps in-frame clones, though not all of them. The table has fewer than 400,000 clones, over 80% seen once. The treatment was: 19 received Ad26.COV2.S at low or high dose, single or two shots; about 5 received placebo; per-sample allocation not given. Day 63 after the first vaccine or placebo injection was the time point for sampling. This sample comprised peripheral blood, obtained in a trial of Ad26.COV2.S vaccine versus placebo. The receptors were gathered from a person aged 18 to 59 who received the Ad26.COV2.S COVID-19 vaccine or a placebo.

This clone was found a few times. The chain carries TRBV25-1 and TRBJ1-6; D is uncertain. Germline values: CDR1 MGHDK, CDR2 SYGVNS. The germline V and J ends were trimmed by 1 base and 6 bases, with 7 bases remaining between them. The CDR3 is 14 residues long. The CDR3 spells CASSEWNINSPLHF. The CDR3 DNA reads as TGTGCCAGCAGTGAATGGAACATTAATTCACCCCTCCACTTT.

The chain carries TRBV7-2 and TRBJ2-7; the D is unclear. The length of the CDR3 is 15 residues. Germline-derived CDR1 and CDR2 are SGHTA and FQGNSA. V gave up 2 bases and J gave up 2 bases, with 13 bases separating them. The CDR3, as DNA: TGTGCCAGCAGCTTAACCCTCGACACACCCTACGAGCAGTACTTC. It specifies CASSLTLDTPYEQYF.

V is TRBV20-1 and J is TRBJ2-1, with D unresolved. There are 11 residues in the CDR3. The germline V gene encodes CDR1 DFQATT and CDR2 SNEGSKA (reference sequence). The V gene lost 0 bases and the J gene lost 3 bases, with 0 bases spanning the gap. The CDR3 region has the DNA TGCAGTGCTAGAGACTACAATGAGCAGTTCTTC. It is translated as CSARDYNEQFF.

The chain is built from TRBV11-2 and TRBJ1-4; D not resolved. The CDR3 totals 16 residues. Germline assignment: CDR1 SGHAT and CDR2 FQNNGV. V lost 1 base and J lost 0, with 9 bases in between. CDR3 sequence (DNA): TGTGCCAGCAGCTTAGGTCGGAGCGCAACTAATGAAAAACTGTTTTTT. Amino acids: CASSLGRSATNEKLFF.

The chain combines TRBV11-2 with TRBJ2-7, with D possibly TRBD1 on 7 matching bases. Deletions cut 1 base from V and 1 base from J, with 14 bases between. This CDR3 contains 16 residues. Looked up from germline, CDR1 is SGHAT and CDR2 is FQNNGV. In nucleotides, the CDR3 is TGTGCCAGCAGCTTAGTCGGGGCAGGGGGGTCCTACGAGCAGTACTTC. This translates into CASSLVGAGGSYEQYF.

V usage is TRBV29-1 and J usage is TRBJ2-1; either TRBD1 or TRBD2 may supply D (5 bases each). V lost 3 bases and J 8 bases, leaving 11 bases between the germline ends. The CDR3 has 12 amino acids. The germline gives CDR1 SQVTM, CDR2 ANQGSEA. The CDR3 loop is CSVELGVDEQFF. The CDR3, as DNA: TGCAGCGTTGAGCTGGGGGTGGATGAGCAGTTCTTC.

The rearrangement links TRBV28 to TRBJ1-6; TRBD1 might be the D (5 bases). From germline, CDR1 is MDHEN and CDR2 SYDVKM. V lost 5 bases and J lost 9, with 17 bases in between. CDR3 length: 15 residues. CDR3 nucleotide sequence: TGTGCCAGCAGTCCCCCTCGACAGAAAGGTTCACCCCTCCACTTT. Encoded protein: CASSPPRQKGSPLHF.

The V and J genes are TRBV7-2 and TRBJ2-5; possibly TRBD1 for D (6 bases). Deletions cut 2 bases from V and 3 bases from J, with 13 bases between. This CDR3 is 15 amino acids long. Germline V gene lookup returns CDR1 SGHTA and CDR2 FQGNSA. CDR3 sequence (DNA): TGTGCCAGCAGCTTATCATGGACAGCGAAAGAGACCCAGTACTTC. Amino acid sequence: CASSLSWTAKETQYF.

The rearrangement uses TRBV9 and TRBJ2-3; the D is unclear. Between the trimmed V and J ends, which lost 1 base and 2 bases, there was a span of 14 bases. Per germline, CDR1 SGDLS and CDR2 YYNGEE. The CDR3 has 16 amino acids. The CDR3 sequence is CASSVYVEPITDTQYF. The CDR3 nucleotides read TGTGCCAGCAGCGTATATGTAGAACCTATCACAGATACGCAGTATTTT.

As for this clone: Other DNA sequences in this specimen translate into the identical CDR3. The CDR3 coding sequence is TGTGCCAGCAGCCAAGGGGGGGGAAACACCATATATTTT. As protein: CASSQGGGNTIYF. V and J are TRBV3-1 (or the pseudogene TRBV3-2) and TRBJ1-3; tentatively, D is TRBD1 (5 bases). From germline, CDR1 is LGHDT and CDR2 YNNKEL (reference sequence). Trimming took 1 base from V and 4 from J, leaving 5 bases between them. The CDR3 loop spans 13 amino acids.

This sequence joins TRBV11-1 and TRBJ2-5; D gene ambiguous. Germline CDR1 reads SGHAT; CDR2 reads FQDESV (reference sequence). The CDR3 runs to 16 residues. Trimming removed 0 bases at V and 5 bases at J, with 16 bases between. In nucleotides, the CDR3 is TGTGCCAGCAGCTTAGCGGGGTTAGGGTACCGTGAGACCCAGTACTTC. This sequence encodes CASSLAGLGYRETQYF. Using reference TRBV11-1 and TRBJ2-5 for the parts outside the CDR3, the full variable domain is EAEVAQSPRYKITEKSQAVAFWCDPISGHATLYWYRQILGQGPELLVQFQDESVVDDSQLPKDRFSAERLKGVDSTLKIQPAELGDSAMYLCASSLAGLGYRETQYFGPGTRLLVL.

This sequence joins TRBV30 and TRBJ2-3; unclear D gene. This CDR3 is built from 14 residues. CDR1 GTSNPN and CDR2 SVGIG come from the germline V gene (reference sequence). V was shortened by 0 bases and J by 4 bases, with 11 bases between the two germline ends. The CDR3 region has the DNA TGTGCCTGGAGTGTATCCCGACTGTCAGATACGCAGTATTTT. Translated, it gives CAWSVSRLSDTQYF.

The chain has TRBV3-1 (or the pseudogene TRBV3-2) and TRBJ1-1; D uncertain. Germline CDR1 reads LGHDT; CDR2 reads YNNKEL (reference sequence). Deletions cut 0 bases from V and 11 bases from J, with 16 bases between. The CDR3 has 14 residues. In nucleotides, the CDR3 is TGTGCCAGCAGCCAAGATCTCATGATCCCTCGGGCTTTCTTT. Translated: CASSQDLMIPRAFF.

This clone was detected only a few times. V and J are TRBV9 and TRBJ1-2, with a weak D call TRBD1 (5 bases). Trimming removed 0 bases from V and 8 bases from J, with 17 bases in between. Germline V CDR1 and CDR2: SGDLS, YYNGEE. This CDR3 is built from 15 residues. The CDR3 DNA reads as TGTGCCAGCAGCGTAGTATCGGAGGGGTTTGAGGGCTACACCTTC. Residues: CASSVVSEGFEGYTF.

This rearrangement joins TRBV11-2 to TRBJ1-1, with D perhaps matching TRBD1 (6 bases). This CDR3 has 14 amino acids. The V end lost 3 bases, the J end lost 2 bases, and 10 bases lay between the germline ends. Germline loops: CDR1 SGHAT, CDR2 FQNNGV. The CDR3 region is CASSFQGINTEAFF. Written as DNA, the CDR3 is TGTGCCAGCAGCTTCCAGGGGATTAACACTGAAGCTTTCTTT. The full variable domain, rest sourced from reference TRBV11-2 and TRBJ1-1, is EAGVAQSPRYKIIEKRQSVAFWCNPISGHATLYWYQQILGQGPKLLIQFQNNGVVDDSQLPKDRFSAERLKGVDSTLKIQPAKLEDSAVYLCASSFQGINTEAFFGQGTRLTVV.

The rearrangement links TRBV7-8 to TRBJ1-1; maybe TRBD1 (6 bases). The CDR3 has 15 amino acids. V lost 5 bases, J lost 2 bases, and 15 bases lay in between. The germline CDR1 and CDR2 sequences are SGHVS and FQNEAQ. CDR3 region: CASSKHRVTNTEAFF. The CDR3 coding sequence is TGTGCCAGCAGCAAGCACAGGGTTACCAACACTGAAGCTTTCTTT.

This chain links TRBV11-3 with TRBJ2-7, with D perhaps being TRBD1 or TRBD2 (5 bases each). This CDR3 is 14 amino acids long. Germline CDR1 is SGHNT and CDR2 is YENEEA. V was cut by 1 base and J by 0 bases, with 7 bases left in between. Written as DNA, the CDR3 is TGTGCCAGCAGCTTAGGAGGGGACTCCTACGAGCAGTACTTC. This codes for CASSLGGDSYEQYF.

The V and J genes are TRBV12-3 or TRBV12-4 and TRBJ2-7, with unresolved D. The CDR3 is 11 amino acids. Between the trimmed V and J ends, which lost 3 bases and 6 bases, there was a span of 6 bases. CDR3 coding DNA: TGTGCCAGCAGTTTTGGGCCCGAGCAGTACTTC. It yields the protein CASSFGPEQYF.

The chain joins TRBV6-1 to TRBJ1-1; possible D gene TRBD1, 5 bases. This CDR3 spans 14 amino acids. V was trimmed by 1 base and J by 4 bases, leaving 10 bases between them. Per germline, CDR1 MNHNS and CDR2 SASEGT. The CDR3 DNA sequence: TGTGCCAGCAGTGAAGGCGGGACGGTCACTGAAGCTTTCTTT. Translating it yields CASSEGGTVTEAFF.

The gene calls are TRBV12-5 and TRBJ2-5, with TRBD2 matching over 12 bases. In germline, CDR1 is LGHNT, CDR2 FRNRAP. V lost 5 bases to trimming and J lost 5 bases; unmatched junction nucleotides: 0. This CDR3 has 13 amino acids. CDR3 amino acids: CASGGTSGETQYF. Here the CDR3 DNA reads TGTGCTAGTGGTGGGACTAGCGGGGAGACCCAGTACTTC.

The V gene is TRBV10-3, the J gene TRBJ1-4; 8 nucleotides match TRBD1. The junction had 7 bases not matched to a gene; V was cut back by 11 bases and J by 5 bases. This CDR3 is 13 amino acids long. Germline V lookup: CDR1 ENHRY, CDR2 SYGVKD. Here the CDR3 reads CAASGTGNEKLFF. The DNA of the CDR3 is TGTGCCGCCTCCGGGACAGGAAATGAAAAACTGTTTTTT.

The chain recombines TRBV4-1 with TRBJ2-7; D is uncertain. CDR3 length: 15 amino acids. CDR1 is MGHRA, CDR2 YSYEKL, per germline. With 1 base removed from V and 2 bases from J, the gap between germline ends came to 12 bases. CDR3 DNA: TGCGCCAGCAGCCAAGGGGTTTCCGAGACCTACGAGCAGTACTTC. Residues: CASSQGVSETYEQYF.

The V and J genes are TRBV4-1 and TRBJ1-4; perhaps TRBD1 as D (6 bases). Germline assignment: CDR1 MGHRA and CDR2 YSYEKL. This CDR3 is built from 16 residues. The germline V and J ends were trimmed by 0 bases and 1 base, with 9 bases remaining between them. The CDR3 bases are TGCGCCAGCAGCCAAGATGGGGGGCTAACTAATGAAAAACTGTTTTTT. Its translation is CASSQDGGLTNEKLFF.